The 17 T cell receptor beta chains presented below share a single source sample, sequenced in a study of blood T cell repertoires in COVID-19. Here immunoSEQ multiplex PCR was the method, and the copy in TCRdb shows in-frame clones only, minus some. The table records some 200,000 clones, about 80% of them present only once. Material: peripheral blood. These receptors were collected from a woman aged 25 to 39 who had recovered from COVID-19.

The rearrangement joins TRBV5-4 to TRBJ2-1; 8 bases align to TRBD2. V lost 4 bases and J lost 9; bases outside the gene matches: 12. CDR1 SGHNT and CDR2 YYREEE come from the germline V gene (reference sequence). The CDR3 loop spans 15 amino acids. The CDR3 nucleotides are TGTGCCAGCAGCCCTTCGAGCGGGAGTGATATTGAGCAGTTCTTC. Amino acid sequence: CASSPSSGSDIEQFF.

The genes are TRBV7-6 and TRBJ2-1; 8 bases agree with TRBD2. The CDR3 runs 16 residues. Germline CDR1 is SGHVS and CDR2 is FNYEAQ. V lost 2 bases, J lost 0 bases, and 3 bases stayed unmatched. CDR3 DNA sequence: TGTGCCAGCAGCTTAAGGCTAGCGGGCTCCTACAATGAGCAGTTCTTC. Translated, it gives CASSLRLAGSYNEQFF.

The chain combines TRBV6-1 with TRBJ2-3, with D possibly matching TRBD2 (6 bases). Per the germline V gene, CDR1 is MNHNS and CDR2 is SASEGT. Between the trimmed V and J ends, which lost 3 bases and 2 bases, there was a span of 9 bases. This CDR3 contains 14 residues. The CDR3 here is CASSDGGNTDTQYF. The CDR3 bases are TGTGCCAGCAGTGACGGGGGAAACACAGATACGCAGTATTTT.

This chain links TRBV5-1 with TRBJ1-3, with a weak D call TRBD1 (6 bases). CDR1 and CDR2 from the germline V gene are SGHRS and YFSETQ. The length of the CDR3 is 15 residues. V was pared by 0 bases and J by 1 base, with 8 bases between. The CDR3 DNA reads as TGCGCCAGCAGCTTGGAGGGGGAATCTGGAAACACCATATATTTT. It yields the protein CASSLEGESGNTIYF. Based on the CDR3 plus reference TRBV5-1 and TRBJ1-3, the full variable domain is KAGVTQTPRYLIKTRGQQVTLSCSPISGHRSVSWYQQTPGQGLQFLFEYFSETQRNKGNFPGRFSGRQFSNSRSEMNVSTLELGDSALYLCASSLEGESGNTIYFGEGSWLTVV.

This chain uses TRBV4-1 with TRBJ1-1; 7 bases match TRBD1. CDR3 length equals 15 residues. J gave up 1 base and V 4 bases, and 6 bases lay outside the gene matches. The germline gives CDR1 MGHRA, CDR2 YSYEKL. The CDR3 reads CASSLPRTGNTEAFF. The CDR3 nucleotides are TGCGCCAGCAGCCTTCCCCGGACAGGGAACACTGAAGCTTTCTTT.

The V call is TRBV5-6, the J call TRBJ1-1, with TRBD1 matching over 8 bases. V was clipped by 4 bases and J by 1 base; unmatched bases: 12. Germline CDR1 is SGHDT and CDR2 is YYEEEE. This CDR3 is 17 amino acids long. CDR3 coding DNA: TGTGCCAGCAGCCGCCGCCTTACCGGGACAGGGAACACTGAAGCTTTCTTT. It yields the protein CASSRRLTGTGNTEAFF.

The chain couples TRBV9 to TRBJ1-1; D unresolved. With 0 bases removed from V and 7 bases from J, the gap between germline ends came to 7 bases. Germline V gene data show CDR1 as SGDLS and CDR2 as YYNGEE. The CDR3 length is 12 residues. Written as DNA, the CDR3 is TGTGCCAGCAGCGTAGACGGGATTGAAGCTTTCTTT. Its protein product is CASSVDGIEAFF.

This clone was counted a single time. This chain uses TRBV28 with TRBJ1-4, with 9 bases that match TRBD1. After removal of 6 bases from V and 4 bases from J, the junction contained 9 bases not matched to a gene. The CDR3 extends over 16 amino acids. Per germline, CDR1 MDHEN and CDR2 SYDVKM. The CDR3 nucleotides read TGTGCCAGCAGCCTCCGGACAGGGGTCGTTAATGAAAAACTGTTTTTT. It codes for CASSLRTGVVNEKLFF.

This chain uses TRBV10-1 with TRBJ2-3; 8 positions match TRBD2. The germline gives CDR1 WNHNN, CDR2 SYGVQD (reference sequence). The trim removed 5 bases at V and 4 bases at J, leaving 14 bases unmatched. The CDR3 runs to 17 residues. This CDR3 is CASSTLLQRERADTQYF. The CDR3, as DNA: TGCGCCAGCAGTACTCTACTCCAGCGGGAGAGGGCAGATACGCAGTATTTT.

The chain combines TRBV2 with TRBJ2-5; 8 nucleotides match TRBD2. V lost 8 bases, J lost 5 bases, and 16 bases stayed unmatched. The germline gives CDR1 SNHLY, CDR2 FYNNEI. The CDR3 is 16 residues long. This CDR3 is CASQKGLAGYPETQYF. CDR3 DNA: TGTGCCAGCCAAAAAGGATTAGCGGGATATCCGGAGACCCAGTACTTC. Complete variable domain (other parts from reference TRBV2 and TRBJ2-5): EPEVTQTPSHQVTQMGQEVILRCVPISNHLYFYWYRQILGQKVEFLVSFYNNEISEKSEIFDDQFSVERPDGSNFTLKIRSTKLEDSAMYFCASQKGLAGYPETQYFGPGTRLLVL.

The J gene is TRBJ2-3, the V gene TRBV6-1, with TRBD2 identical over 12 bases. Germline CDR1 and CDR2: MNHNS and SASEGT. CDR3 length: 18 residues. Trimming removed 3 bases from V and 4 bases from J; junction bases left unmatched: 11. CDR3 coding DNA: TGTGCCAGCAGTGACGTCCACCGACTAGCGGGAGCCCCAGATACGCAGTATTTT. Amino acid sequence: CASSDVHRLAGAPDTQYF.

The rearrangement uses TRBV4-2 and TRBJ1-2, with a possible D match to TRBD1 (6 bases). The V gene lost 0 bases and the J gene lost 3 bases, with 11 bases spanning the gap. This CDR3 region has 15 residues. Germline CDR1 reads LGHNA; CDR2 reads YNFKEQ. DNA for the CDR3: TGTGCCAGCAGCCAAGAACCAGGGGTTCACTATGGCTACACCTTC. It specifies CASSQEPGVHYGYTF.

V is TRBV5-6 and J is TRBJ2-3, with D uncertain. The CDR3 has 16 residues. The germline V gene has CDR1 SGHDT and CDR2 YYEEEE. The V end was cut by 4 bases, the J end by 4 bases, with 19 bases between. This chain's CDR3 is CASSLFSFGVADTQYF. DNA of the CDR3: TGTGCCAGCAGCCTTTTTTCGTTCGGAGTAGCAGATACGCAGTATTTT.

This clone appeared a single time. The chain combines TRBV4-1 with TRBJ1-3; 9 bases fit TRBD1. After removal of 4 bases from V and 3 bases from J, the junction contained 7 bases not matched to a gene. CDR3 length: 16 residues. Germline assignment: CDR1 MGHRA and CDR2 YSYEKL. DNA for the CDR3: TGCGCCAGCAGCCGCGCACACAGGGGGCTTGGAAACACCATATATTTT. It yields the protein CASSRAHRGLGNTIYF.

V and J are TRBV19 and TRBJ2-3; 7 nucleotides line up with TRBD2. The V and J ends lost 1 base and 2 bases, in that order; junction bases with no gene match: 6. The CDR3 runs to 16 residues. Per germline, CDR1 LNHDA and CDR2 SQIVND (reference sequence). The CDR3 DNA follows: TGTGCCAGTAGTATAGGGGGGGGACTCCTCACAGATACGCAGTATTTT. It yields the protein CASSIGGGLLTDTQYF.

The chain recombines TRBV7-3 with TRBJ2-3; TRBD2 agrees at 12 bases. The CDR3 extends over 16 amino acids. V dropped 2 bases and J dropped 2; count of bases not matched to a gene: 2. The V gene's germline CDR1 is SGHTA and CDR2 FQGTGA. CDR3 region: CASSLGLAGFTDTQYF. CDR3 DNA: TGTGCCAGCAGCTTAGGACTAGCGGGGTTCACAGATACGCAGTATTTT.

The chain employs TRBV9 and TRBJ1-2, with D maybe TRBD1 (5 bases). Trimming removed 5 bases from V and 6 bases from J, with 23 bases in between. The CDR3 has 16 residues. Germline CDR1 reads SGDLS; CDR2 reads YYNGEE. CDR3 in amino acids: CASSVRGDRGLDGYTF. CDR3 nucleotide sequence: TGTGCCAGCAGTGTACGGGGGGACCGTGGTTTGGATGGCTACACCTTC.